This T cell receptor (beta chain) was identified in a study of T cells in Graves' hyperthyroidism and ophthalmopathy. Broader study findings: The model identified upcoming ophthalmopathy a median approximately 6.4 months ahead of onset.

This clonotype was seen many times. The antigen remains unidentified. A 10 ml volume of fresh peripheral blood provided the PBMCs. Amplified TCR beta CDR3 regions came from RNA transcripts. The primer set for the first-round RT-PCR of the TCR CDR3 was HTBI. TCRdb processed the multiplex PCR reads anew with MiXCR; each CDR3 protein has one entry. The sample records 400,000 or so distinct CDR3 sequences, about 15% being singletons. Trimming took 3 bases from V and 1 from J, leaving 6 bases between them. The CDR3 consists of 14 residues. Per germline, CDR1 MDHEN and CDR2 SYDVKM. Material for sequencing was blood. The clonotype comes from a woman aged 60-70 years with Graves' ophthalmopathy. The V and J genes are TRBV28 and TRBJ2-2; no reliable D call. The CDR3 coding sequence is TGTGCCAGCAGTTTCGGTGAGAACACCGGGGAGCTGTTTTTT. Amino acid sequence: CASSFGENTGELFF.